Listed here are 27 T cell receptor beta chains from one sample, sequenced in a study of T cell clonotyping in hematopoietic cell transplantation. Clones were sequenced by immunoSEQ multiplex PCR, and TCRdb holds only the in-frame ones, with some missing. The sample consists of fewer than 8,000 clones, roughly 94% of them appearing once. The specimen comprised peripheral blood mononuclear cells, sampled 30 days after allogeneic stem cell transplant. The source of these receptors is a male patient aged 55 to 69 who had an allogeneic stem cell transplant from an unrelated donor, so T cells may come from the graft donor. Some clones in this sample may be carry-over from other donors' samples.

The gene calls are TRBV28 and TRBJ2-1; 9 bases map to TRBD1. The CDR3 covers 15 residues. Germline V gene sequence: CDR1 MDHEN, CDR2 SYDVKM. With V trimmed by 6 bases and J by 6 bases, 9 bases remained unmatched. The CDR3 sequence: CASRPTGTGINEQFF. The DNA for the CDR3 is TGTGCCAGCAGACCCACCGGGACAGGGATCAATGAGCAGTTCTTC. Variable domain in full (rest from reference TRBV28 and TRBJ2-1): DVKVTQSSRYLVKRTGEKVFLECVQDMDHENMFWYRQDPGLGLRLIYFSYDVKMKEKGDIPEGYSVSREKKERFSLILESASTNQTSMYLCASRPTGTGINEQFFGPGTRLTVL.

The CDR3 DNA reads TGTGCCAGCAGTTTTCGGGGAGGCGGAAACACCATATATTTT. It translates to CASSFRGGGNTIYF. The chain employs TRBV28 and TRBJ1-3, with D unresolved. Trimming left V 3 bases short and J 4 bases short, with 10 bases between. Germline-derived CDR1 and CDR2 are MDHEN and SYDVKM. The CDR3 totals 14 residues.

The J gene is TRBJ2-1, the V gene TRBV5-1; D may be TRBD1 (5 bases). Looked up from germline, CDR1 is SGHRS and CDR2 is YFSETQ. The V end lost 4 bases, the J end lost 10 bases, and 18 bases lay between the germline ends. The CDR3 has 14 residues. Here the CDR3 DNA reads TGCGCCAGCAGCCAGCACAGACAGACGAGCGAGCAGTTCTTC. Amino acid sequence: CASSQHRQTSEQFF.

CDR3 protein: CASRPQGGFTDTQYF. The CDR3 DNA sequence: TGTGCCAGCAGACCACAGGGGGGGTTCACAGATACGCAGTATTTT. This chain uses TRBV7-3 with TRBJ2-3, with a tentative D call TRBD1 (8 bases). This CDR3 is 15 amino acids long. V lost 6 bases, J lost 2 bases, and 15 bases lay in between. CDR1 SGHTA and CDR2 FQGTGA come from the germline V gene.

The CDR3 DNA follows: TGCAGCGTTGAATCCAGCGGGAGGGCCTCCTACAATGAGCAGTTCTTC. Translating it yields CSVESSGRASYNEQFF. The rearrangement joins TRBV29-1 to TRBJ2-1; 10 bases agree with TRBD2. Unmatched junction bases numbered 4, after V lost 2 bases and J lost 0 bases. The CDR3 length is 16 residues. CDR1 is SQVTM and CDR2 is ANQGSEA in the germline V gene.

This clone appeared a single time. V gene TRBV6-5 combines with J gene TRBJ2-1; 8 positions match TRBD1. The CDR3 runs to 12 residues. The junction had 2 bases not matched to a gene; V was cut back by 6 bases and J by 7 bases. Germline-derived CDR1 and CDR2 are MNHEY and SVGAGI. CDR3 sequence: CASRTGVNEQFF. DNA of the CDR3: TGTGCCAGCAGGACAGGGGTTAATGAGCAGTTCTTC.

This clone was observed once. The chain is built from TRBV4-1 and TRBJ2-1; a weak D match, TRBD2 (5 bases). The CDR3 covers 18 residues. Per the germline V gene, CDR1 is MGHRA and CDR2 is YSYEKL. V was clipped by 4 bases and J by 0 bases, with 19 bases between them. The CDR3 loop is CASSREGLAQSSYNEQFF. DNA of the CDR3: TGCGCCAGCAGCCGAGAGGGCTTAGCGCAGAGCTCCTACAATGAGCAGTTCTTC.

The rearrangement uses TRBV11-2 and TRBJ2-2; unclear D gene. CDR1 and CDR2 (germline): SGHAT, FQNNGV. CDR3 size: 15 residues. V was shortened by 2 bases and J by 3 bases, with 10 bases between the two germline ends. CDR3 protein: CASSLSIRYTGELFF. The CDR3 DNA follows: TGTGCCAGCAGCTTATCAATACGGTACACCGGGGAGCTGTTTTTT. Together with reference TRBV11-2 and TRBJ2-2, the CDR3 gives the full variable domain: EAGVAQSPRYKIIEKRQSVAFWCNPISGHATLYWYQQILGQGPKLLIQFQNNGVVDDSQLPKDRFSAERLKGVDSTLKIQPAKLEDSAVYLCASSLSIRYTGELFFGEGSRLTVL.

This clone appeared a few times. This sequence joins TRBV6-1 and TRBJ1-2, with D unresolved. The CDR3 consists of 14 residues. The germline V gene encodes CDR1 MNHNS and CDR2 SASEGT. V was trimmed by 4 bases and J by 9 bases, leaving 18 bases between them. The CDR3: CASSVSYSEGSYTF. The CDR3 nucleotides read TGTGCCAGCAGTGTATCTTACAGCGAGGGTAGCTACACCTTC.

The V and J genes are TRBV27 and TRBJ2-3, with 14 nucleotides matching TRBD2. With 0 bases clipped from V and 2 bases from J, the junction kept 1 base outside the gene matches. The CDR3 length is 17 residues. Per the germline V gene, CDR1 is MNHEY and CDR2 is SMNVEV (reference sequence). CDR3 sequence reads: CASSLSGLAGDTDTQYF. As DNA, the CDR3 is TGTGCCAGCAGTTTATCGGGACTAGCGGGGGACACAGATACGCAGTATTTT.

The chain uses TRBV2 and TRBJ2-1; D gene unclear. This CDR3 region has 14 residues. Trimming took 4 bases from V and 0 from J, leaving 7 bases between them. CDR1 SNHLY and CDR2 FYNNEI come from the germline V gene. The CDR3 region is CASSVGSSYNEQFF. In nucleotides, the CDR3 is TGTGCCAGCAGTGTTGGCAGCTCCTACAATGAGCAGTTCTTC.

The V and J genes are TRBV7-8 and TRBJ1-3; no definite D call. CDR1 and CDR2 from the germline V gene are SGHVS and FQNEAQ. The CDR3 is made up of 15 amino acids. V gave up 5 bases and J gave up 0 bases, with 11 bases separating them. CDR3 in amino acids: CASSPLSSSGNTIYF. The DNA of the CDR3 is TGTGCCAGCAGCCCCCTCTCGAGCTCTGGAAACACCATATATTTT. Full variable domain (remainder filled in from reference TRBV7-8 and TRBJ1-3): GAGVSQSPRYKVAKRGQDVALRCDPISGHVSLFWYQQALGQGPEFLTYFQNEAQLDKSGLPSDRFFAERPEGSVSTLKIQRTQQEDSAVYLCASSPLSSSGNTIYFGEGSWLTVV.

This sequence joins TRBV30 and TRBJ2-1; D gene ambiguous. Germline CDR1 GTSNPN, CDR2 SVGIG (reference sequence). V was cut by 2 bases and J by 9 bases, with 14 bases left in between. The CDR3 is 13 residues long. CDR3 loop: CAWSSITRGEQFF. The CDR3 DNA reads as TGTGCCTGGAGTTCGATCACTCGTGGTGAGCAGTTCTTC.

The rearrangement links TRBV29-1 to TRBJ2-3; D unclear. Trimming stripped 4 bases from V and 4 bases from J, with 9 bases between. Germline V gene sequence: CDR1 SQVTM, CDR2 ANQGSEA. This CDR3 region has 12 residues. Here the CDR3 DNA reads TGCAGCGTTGTGGCGGCCCCAGATACGCAGTATTTT. It translates to CSVVAAPDTQYF.

This chain links TRBV5-4 with TRBJ2-1, with 8 nucleotides matching TRBD2. The CDR3 has 15 amino acids. V gave up 2 bases and J gave up 0 bases; unmatched junction bases: 1. Germline values: CDR1 SGHNT, CDR2 YYREEE (reference sequence). The CDR3 DNA reads TGTGCCAGCAGCTTACTAGCGGACTCCTACAATGAGCAGTTCTTC. Encoded protein: CASSLLADSYNEQFF.

V is TRBV6-6 and J is TRBJ1-3; 8 bases are shared with TRBD1. Germline lookup yields CDR1 MNHNY and CDR2 SVGAGI (reference sequence). This CDR3 region has 15 residues. Germline trimming cut 6 bases from V and 7 bases from J; bases unmatched to any gene: 11. The CDR3 DNA is TGTGCCAGCAGGCAAGGTACAGGGGGAAGCAACACCATATATTTT. This translates into CASRQGTGGSNTIYF.

The chain couples TRBV7-8 to TRBJ2-3; D gene unclear. The CDR3 is made up of 13 amino acids. The V end was cut by 6 bases, the J end by 0 bases, with 7 bases between. The germline V gene encodes CDR1 SGHVS and CDR2 FQNEAQ. The chain's CDR3 is CASSHTSTDTQYF. CDR3 in DNA: TGTGCCAGCAGTCATACTAGCACAGATACGCAGTATTTT.

J is TRBJ2-4 and V is TRBV5-4, with 9 bases matching TRBD1. CDR3 length equals 15 residues. Germline CDR1 reads SGHNT; CDR2 reads YYREEE (reference sequence). The trim removed 3 bases at V and 4 bases at J, leaving 5 bases unmatched. CDR3 DNA sequence: TGTGCCAGCAGCTACCGGGACAGGGAGAAAAACATTCAGTACTTC. This sequence encodes CASSYRDREKNIQYF.

This chain links TRBV7-9 with TRBJ1-2; D may be TRBD1 (6 bases). Germline loops: CDR1 SEHNR, CDR2 FQNEAQ (reference sequence). V lost 4 bases, J lost 3 bases, and 24 bases lay in between. CDR3 length equals 18 residues. Here the CDR3 reads CASSSQRIRAGEDYGYTF. The CDR3 bases are TGTGCCAGCAGCTCCCAACGCATTAGGGCAGGGGAAGACTATGGCTACACCTTC.

This chain uses TRBV6-1 with TRBJ1-2, with a weak D call TRBD1 (5 bases). Germline-derived CDR1 and CDR2 are MNHNS and SASEGT. The CDR3 totals 15 residues. Between the trimmed V and J ends, which lost 2 bases and 3 bases, there was a span of 13 bases. The CDR3 loop is CASSEMWGIDYGYTF. DNA for the CDR3: TGTGCCAGCAGTGAAATGTGGGGGATCGACTATGGCTACACCTTC.

This clone was recorded only once. The chain recombines TRBV28 with TRBJ2-7; weak D call: TRBD2 (5 bases). Germline CDR1 MDHEN, CDR2 SYDVKM. The length of the CDR3 is 12 residues. Trimming removed 7 bases from V and 6 bases from J, with 13 bases in between. CDR3 region: CASTLSGGEQYF. The CDR3 nucleotides are TGTGCCAGCACCCTAAGCGGAGGCGAGCAGTACTTC.

The rearrangement joins TRBV19 to TRBJ2-1; D gene unclear. The ends were cut back, 0 bases at V and 6 bases at J, with 18 bases in the middle. In germline, CDR1 is LNHDA, CDR2 SQIVND (reference sequence). The CDR3 sequence is 17 residues long. The CDR3 region is CASSIDSGTLSPNEQFF. In nucleotides, the CDR3 is TGTGCCAGTAGTATAGATTCGGGCACCCTCTCCCCCAATGAGCAGTTCTTC.

The chain couples TRBV6-6 to TRBJ2-7; 7 positions match TRBD2. The CDR3 runs to 14 residues. The ends lost 2 bases at V and 3 bases at J; junction bases unmatched: 4. CDR1 is MNHNY, CDR2 SVGAGI, per germline (reference sequence). The CDR3: CASSYGSSGYEQYF. CDR3 sequence (DNA): TGTGCCAGCAGTTACGGGTCTAGCGGCTACGAGCAGTACTTC.

The chain is built from TRBV19 and TRBJ2-4; D may be TRBD1 (6 bases). The CDR3 is 15 residues long. Trimming removed 3 bases from V and 8 bases from J, with 17 bases in between. CDR1 is LNHDA, CDR2 SQIVND, per germline (reference sequence). CDR3 coding DNA: TGTGCCAGTAGTATGTGGACAGCCCCGGAGGACATTCAGTACTTC. Protein: CASSMWTAPEDIQYF.

The rearrangement uses TRBV15 and TRBJ1-5, with D maybe TRBD1 (5 bases). V lost 1 base and J lost 7, with 11 bases in between. The CDR3 is 14 residues long. Germline CDR1 reads LNHNV; CDR2 reads YYDKDF (reference sequence). In nucleotides, the CDR3 is TGTGCCACCAGCAGAGTAGGGGTAAGCCAGCCCCAGCATTTT. Translating it yields CATSRVGVSQPQHF.

DNA of the CDR3: TGTGCCAGCAGCCCTCATCTTGGGGAAGGAAACATTCAGTACTTC. It codes for CASSPHLGEGNIQYF. This rearrangement joins TRBV7-6 to TRBJ2-4; D unclear. The CDR3 loop spans 15 amino acids. Germline V lookup: CDR1 SGHVS, CDR2 FNYEAQ. Trimming left V 5 bases short and J 6 bases short, with 17 bases between.

V and J are TRBV6-5 and TRBJ1-1; D not resolved. Germline lookup yields CDR1 MNHEY and CDR2 SVGAGI. The V gene lost 4 bases and the J gene lost 0 bases, with 12 bases spanning the gap. CDR3 size: 15 residues. CDR3 in amino acids: CASSSIVRLNTEAFF. The CDR3 bases are TGTGCCAGCAGTTCTATAGTAAGACTGAACACTGAAGCTTTCTTT.